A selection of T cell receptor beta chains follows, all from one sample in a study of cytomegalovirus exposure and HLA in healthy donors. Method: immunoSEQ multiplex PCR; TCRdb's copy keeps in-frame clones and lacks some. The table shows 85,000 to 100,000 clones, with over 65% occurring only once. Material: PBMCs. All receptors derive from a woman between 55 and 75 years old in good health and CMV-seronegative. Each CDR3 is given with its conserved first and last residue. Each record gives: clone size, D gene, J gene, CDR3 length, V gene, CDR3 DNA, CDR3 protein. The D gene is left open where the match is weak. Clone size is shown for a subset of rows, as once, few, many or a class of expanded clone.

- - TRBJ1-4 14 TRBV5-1 TGCGCCAGCAGACGGGATCCAGAAAATGAAAAACTGTTTTTT CASRRDPENEKLFF
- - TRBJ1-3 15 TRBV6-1 TGTGCCAGCAGTGAAGGGAGGTCCTCTGGAAACACCATATATTTT CASSEGRSSGNTIYF
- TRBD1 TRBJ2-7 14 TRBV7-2 TGTGCCAGCAGCCCAAGACAGGGACCCTACGAGCAGTACTTC CASSPRQGPYEQYF
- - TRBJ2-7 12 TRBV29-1 TGCAGCGCCACGCAAGGTAGCGACGAGCAGTACTTC CSATQGSDEQYF
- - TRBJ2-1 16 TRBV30 TGTGCCTGGAGTGTAAGGGGGAGTTTGACCTACAATGAGCAGTTCTTC CAWSVRGSLTYNEQFF
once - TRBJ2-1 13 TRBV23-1 TGCGCCAGCAGTCTTTACTGCATCAATGAGCAGTTCTTC CASSLYCINEQFF
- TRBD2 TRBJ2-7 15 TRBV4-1 TGCGCCAGCAGCCAAGAAGCGGGGGTAGCCTACGAGCAGTACTTC CASSQEAGVAYEQYF
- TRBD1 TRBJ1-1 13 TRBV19 TGTGCCAGTAGTAGGACAGGGCACACTGAAGCTTTCTTT CASSRTGHTEAFF
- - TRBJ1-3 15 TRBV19 TGTGCCAGTAGAAAGACAAGCAACTCTGGAAACACCATATATTTT CASRKTSNSGNTIYF
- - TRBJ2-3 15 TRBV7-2 TGTGCCAGCAGCTTAGTTGGAACTAGCTCAGATACGCAGTATTTT CASSLVGTSSDTQYF
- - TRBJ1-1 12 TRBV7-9 TGTGCCAGCGGGACTCGGAGGACTGAAGCTTTCTTT CASGTRRTEAFF
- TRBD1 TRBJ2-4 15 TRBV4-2 TGTGCCAGCAGCCAAGACGGACAGGGGGAGAACATTCAGTACTTC CASSQDGQGENIQYF
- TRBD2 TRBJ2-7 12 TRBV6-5 TGTGCCAGCAGTTCCGGGAGGCGGGAGCAGTACTTC CASSSGRREQYF
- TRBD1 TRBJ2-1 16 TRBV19 TGTGCCAGTAGTCGTCTGGGACAGGGGTCCTACAATGAGCAGTTCTTC CASSRLGQGSYNEQFF
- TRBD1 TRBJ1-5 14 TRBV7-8 TGTGCCAGCAGCCAGGGGACAGGGGGACAGCCCCAGCATTTT CASSQGTGGQPQHF
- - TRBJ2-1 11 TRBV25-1 TGTGCCAGCAGGTCAGGGATTGAGCAGTTCTTC CASRSGIEQFF
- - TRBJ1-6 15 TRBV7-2 TGTGCCAGCAGCTTACTGCGGCGTACAAATTCACCCCTCCACTTT CASSLLRRTNSPLHF
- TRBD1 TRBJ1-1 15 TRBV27 TGTGCCAGCAGTTTATCAGGGGGCGGACGCACTGAAGCTTTCTTT CASSLSGGGRTEAFF